The next 11 T cell receptor beta chains were all read from a single sample in a study of CD8 T cells in Susac syndrome. The RNA input was roughly 0.45 to 1 ug, and it was reverse transcribed with random hexamers. One entry per CDR3 protein results from TCRdb running MiXCR on the immunoSEQ multiplex PCR reads. The sample holds some 120,000 distinct CDR3 sequences; about 95% are singletons and the top ten take more than 0.1%. Sequencing was done on a sample of CD4+ T cells from PBMCs. The source is a human donor in good health.

This sequence joins TRBV29-1 and TRBJ1-1; D unclear. The CDR3 sequence is 9 residues long. Trimming left V 6 bases short and J 7 bases short, with 6 bases between. Germline CDR1 and CDR2: SQVTM and ANQGSEA. The CDR3 is CSVALEAFF. CDR3 DNA sequence: TGCAGCGTGGCCCTTGAAGCTTTCTTT.

This chain connects TRBV28 to TRBJ1-5, with 9 bases matching TRBD1. With V trimmed by 3 bases and J by 6 bases, 3 bases remained unmatched. In germline, CDR1 is MDHEN, CDR2 SYDVKM. CDR3 length: 14 residues. CDR3 DNA: TGTGCCAGCAGTTTCTCGACAGGGGGTCAGCCCCAGCATTTT. It codes for CASSFSTGGQPQHF.

This rearrangement joins TRBV18 to TRBJ1-5, with D perhaps matching TRBD1 (5 bases). V was cut by 3 bases and J by 2 bases, with 8 bases left in between. The length of the CDR3 is 14 residues. The germline V gene has CDR1 KGHSH and CDR2 LQKENI. In nucleotides, the CDR3 is TGTGCCAGCTCACCTACGACAGGCAATCAGCCCCAGCATTTT. This encodes CASSPTTGNQPQHF.

The V and J genes are TRBV3-1 and TRBJ2-1; D remains unclear. V was trimmed by 4 bases and J by 7 bases, leaving 14 bases between them. Germline V gene lookup returns CDR1 LGHDT and CDR2 YNNKEL (reference sequence). The CDR3 extends over 14 amino acids. The CDR3 DNA is TGTGCCAGCAGCCCCCGACTGAGCCGGAATGAGCAGTTCTTC. Its translation: CASSPRLSRNEQFF.

The rearrangement uses TRBV5-1 and TRBJ2-5; 11 positions agree with TRBD2. The germline V gene has CDR1 SGHRS and CDR2 YFSETQ. Unmatched junction bases numbered 10, after V lost 4 bases and J lost 8 bases. The CDR3 extends over 15 amino acids. The CDR3 coding sequence is TGCGCCAGCAGCCGATTCCTAGCGGGAGGTGAAACCCAGTACTTC. This sequence encodes CASSRFLAGGETQYF.

The chain has TRBV28 and TRBJ1-4; D is perhaps TRBD1 (5 bases). The ends were cut back, 6 bases at V and 6 bases at J, with 17 bases in the middle. Looked up from germline, CDR1 is MDHEN and CDR2 is SYDVKM. The CDR3 consists of 15 residues. This chain's CDR3 is CASRKSYGTHEKLFF. DNA of the CDR3: TGTGCCAGCAGGAAATCATACGGGACTCATGAAAAACTGTTTTTT.

V usage is TRBV12-3 or TRBV12-4 and J usage is TRBJ1-1; unclear D gene. CDR3 size: 13 residues. Trimming removed 3 bases from V and 5 bases from J, with 10 bases in between. CDR3 residues: CASSLFGVTEAFF. For the CDR3, the DNA is TGTGCCAGCAGTTTGTTCGGGGTAACTGAAGCTTTCTTT.

The CDR3 bases are TGTGCCAGCAGACCGACCCTTACGAGTGGCTACACCTTC. It yields the protein CASRPTLTSGYTF. V usage is TRBV7-2 and J usage is TRBJ1-2; D is ambiguous. The ends were cut back, 6 bases at V and 7 bases at J, with 15 bases in the middle. The germline V gene encodes CDR1 SGHTA and CDR2 FQGNSA. The length of the CDR3 is 13 residues.

The chain employs TRBV27 and TRBJ1-2; D remains unclear. The germline CDR1 and CDR2 sequences are MNHEY and SMNVEV (reference sequence). V lost 6 bases, J lost 8 bases, and 16 bases lay in between. This CDR3 region has 13 residues. CDR3 amino acids: CASRPSGVGGYTF. The CDR3 bases are TGTGCCAGCAGGCCATCGGGAGTCGGCGGCTACACCTTC.

The V and J genes are TRBV7-8 and TRBJ2-3; the match to TRBD1 covers 8 bases. The CDR3 covers 16 residues. The germline gives CDR1 SGHVS, CDR2 FQNEAQ. The V segment lost 6 bases and the J segment 6 bases; nucleotides outside the gene matches: 14. CDR3 region: CASRRGQGQPGDTQYF. The CDR3 region has the DNA TGTGCCAGCAGACGAGGACAGGGCCAACCAGGGGATACGCAGTATTTT.

The rearrangement joins TRBV29-1 to TRBJ2-1, with D perhaps TRBD2 (5 bases). The CDR3 length is 14 residues. The germline V gene has CDR1 SQVTM and CDR2 ANQGSEA. V was clipped by 4 bases and J by 3 bases, with 13 bases between them. The CDR3 sequence is CSVVRASFYNEQFF. CDR3 nucleotides: TGCAGCGTTGTAAGGGCTAGCTTCTACAATGAGCAGTTCTTC.